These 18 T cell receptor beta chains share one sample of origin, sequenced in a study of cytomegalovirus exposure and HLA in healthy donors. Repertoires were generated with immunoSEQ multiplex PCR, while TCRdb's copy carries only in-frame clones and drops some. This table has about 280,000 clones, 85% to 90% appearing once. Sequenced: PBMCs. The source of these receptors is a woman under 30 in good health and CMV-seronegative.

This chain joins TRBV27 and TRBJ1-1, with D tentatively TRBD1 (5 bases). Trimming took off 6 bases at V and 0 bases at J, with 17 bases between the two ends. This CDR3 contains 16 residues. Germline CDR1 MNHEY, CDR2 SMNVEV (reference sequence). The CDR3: CASSRGGIWLNTEAFF. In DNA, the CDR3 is TGTGCCAGCAGCCGGGGGGGGATTTGGCTGAACACTGAAGCTTTCTTT.

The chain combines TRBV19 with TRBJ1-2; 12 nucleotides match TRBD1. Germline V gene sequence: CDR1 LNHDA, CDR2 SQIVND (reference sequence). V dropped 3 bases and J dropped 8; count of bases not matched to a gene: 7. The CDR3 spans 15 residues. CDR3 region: CASSIVGTGGAGYTF. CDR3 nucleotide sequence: TGTGCCAGTAGTATTGTGGGGACAGGGGGCGCCGGCTACACCTTC.

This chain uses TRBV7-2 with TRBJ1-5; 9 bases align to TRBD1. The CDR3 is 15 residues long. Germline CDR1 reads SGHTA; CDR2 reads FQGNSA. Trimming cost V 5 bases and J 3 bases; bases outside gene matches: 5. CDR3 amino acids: CASSPDRGNNQPQHF. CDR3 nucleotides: TGTGCCAGCAGCCCGGACAGGGGAAACAATCAGCCCCAGCATTTT.

Here the CDR3 DNA reads TGTGCCAGCAGCCAAGACCTCGAGCAGTACTTC. It codes for CASSQDLEQYF. The chain is built from TRBV14 and TRBJ2-7; D uncertain. Germline assignment: CDR1 SGHDN and CDR2 FVKESK. V gave up 0 bases and J gave up 6 bases, with 3 bases separating them. The CDR3 consists of 11 residues.

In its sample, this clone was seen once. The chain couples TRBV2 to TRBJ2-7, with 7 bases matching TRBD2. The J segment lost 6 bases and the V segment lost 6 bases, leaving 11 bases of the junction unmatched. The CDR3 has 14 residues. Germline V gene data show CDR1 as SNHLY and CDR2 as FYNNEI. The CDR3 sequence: CASSRLAVGVEQYF. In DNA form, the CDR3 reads TGTGCCAGCAGCCGTCTAGCGGTGGGAGTCGAGCAGTACTTC.

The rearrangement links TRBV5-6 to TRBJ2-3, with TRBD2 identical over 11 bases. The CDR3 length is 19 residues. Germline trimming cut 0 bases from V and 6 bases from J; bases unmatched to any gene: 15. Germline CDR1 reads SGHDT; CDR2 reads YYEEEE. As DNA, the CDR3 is TGTGCCAGCAGCTTGGTCGACATTCTAGCGGGGGGCCTAAGGGATACGCAGTATTTT. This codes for CASSLVDILAGGLRDTQYF. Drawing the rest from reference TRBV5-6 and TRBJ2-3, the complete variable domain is DAGVTQSPTHLIKTRGQQVTLRCSPKSGHDTVSWYQQALGQGPQFIFQYYEEEERQRGNFPDRFSGHQFPNYSSELNVNALLLGDSALYLCASSLVDILAGGLRDTQYFGPGTRLTVL.

The CDR3 sequence: CASSLRTGLPTGELFF. CDR3 nucleotides: TGTGCCAGCAGCTTGCGGACAGGGCTTCCCACCGGGGAGCTGTTTTTT. The chain has TRBV5-8 and TRBJ2-2; 8 bases agree with TRBD1. CDR3 size: 16 residues. The trim removed 1 base at V and 4 bases at J, leaving 6 bases unmatched. The germline gives CDR1 SGHTS, CDR2 YDEGEE.

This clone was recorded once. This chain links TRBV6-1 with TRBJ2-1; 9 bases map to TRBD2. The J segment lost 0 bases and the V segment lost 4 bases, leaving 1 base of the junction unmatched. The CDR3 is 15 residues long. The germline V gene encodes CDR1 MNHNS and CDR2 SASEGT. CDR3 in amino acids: CASSVSGGSYNEQFF. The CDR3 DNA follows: TGTGCCAGCAGTGTTAGCGGGGGCTCCTACAATGAGCAGTTCTTC.

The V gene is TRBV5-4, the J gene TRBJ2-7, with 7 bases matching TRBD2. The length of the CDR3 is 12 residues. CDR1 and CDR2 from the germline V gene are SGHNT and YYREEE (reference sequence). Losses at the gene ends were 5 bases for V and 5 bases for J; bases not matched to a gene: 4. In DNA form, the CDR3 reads TGTGCCAGCAGTGGGGGGGATAACGAGCAGTACTTC. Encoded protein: CASSGGDNEQYF.

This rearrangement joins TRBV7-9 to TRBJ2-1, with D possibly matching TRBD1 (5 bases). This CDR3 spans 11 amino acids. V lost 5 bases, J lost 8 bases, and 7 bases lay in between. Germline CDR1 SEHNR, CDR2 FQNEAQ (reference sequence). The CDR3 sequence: CASSARDEQFF. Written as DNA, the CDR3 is TGTGCCAGCAGCGCCAGGGATGAGCAGTTCTTC.

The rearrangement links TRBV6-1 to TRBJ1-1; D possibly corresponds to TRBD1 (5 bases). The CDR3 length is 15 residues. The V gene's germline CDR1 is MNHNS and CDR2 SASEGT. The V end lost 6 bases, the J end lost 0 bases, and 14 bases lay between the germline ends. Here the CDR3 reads CASRMWTPMNTEAFF. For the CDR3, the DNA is TGTGCCAGCAGGATGTGGACACCCATGAACACTGAAGCTTTCTTT.

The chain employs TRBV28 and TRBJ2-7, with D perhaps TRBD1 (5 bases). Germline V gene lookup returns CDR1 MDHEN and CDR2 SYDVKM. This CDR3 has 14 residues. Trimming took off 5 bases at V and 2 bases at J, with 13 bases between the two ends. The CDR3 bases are TGTGCCAGCAGTGAACAAGGGGATCCCTACGAGCAGTACTTC. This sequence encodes CASSEQGDPYEQYF.

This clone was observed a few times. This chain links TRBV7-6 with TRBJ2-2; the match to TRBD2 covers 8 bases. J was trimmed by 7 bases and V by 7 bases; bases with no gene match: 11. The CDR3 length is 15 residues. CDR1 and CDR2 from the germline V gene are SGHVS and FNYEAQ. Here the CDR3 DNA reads TGTGCCAGCACCTTGCAGGGACTAGGGGTCGGGGAGCTGTTTTTT. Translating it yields CASTLQGLGVGELFF.

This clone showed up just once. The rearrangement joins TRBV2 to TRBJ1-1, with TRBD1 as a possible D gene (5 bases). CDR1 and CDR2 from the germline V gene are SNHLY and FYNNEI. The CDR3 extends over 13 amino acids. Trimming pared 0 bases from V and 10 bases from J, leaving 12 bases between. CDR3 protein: CASSEAPQQVAFF. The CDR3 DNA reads TGTGCCAGCAGTGAAGCCCCCCAACAGGTAGCTTTCTTT.

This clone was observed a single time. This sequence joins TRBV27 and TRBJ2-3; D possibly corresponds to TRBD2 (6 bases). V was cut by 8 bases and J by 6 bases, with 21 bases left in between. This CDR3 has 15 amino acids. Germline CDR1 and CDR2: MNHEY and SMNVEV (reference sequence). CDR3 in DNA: TGTGCCAGCTTCACTCGGGGGAGGTATCCGGATACGCAGTATTTT. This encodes CASFTRGRYPDTQYF.

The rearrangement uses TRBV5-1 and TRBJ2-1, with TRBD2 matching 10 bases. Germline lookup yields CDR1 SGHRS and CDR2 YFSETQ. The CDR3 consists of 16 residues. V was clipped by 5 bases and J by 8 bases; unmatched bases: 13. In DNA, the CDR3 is TGCGCCAGCAGTTCCGGGTCTAGCGGGAGTTTGTATGAGCAGTTCTTC. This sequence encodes CASSSGSSGSLYEQFF. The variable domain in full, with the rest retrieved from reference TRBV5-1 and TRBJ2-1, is KAGVTQTPRYLIKTRGQQVTLSCSPISGHRSVSWYQQTPGQGLQFLFEYFSETQRNKGNFPGRFSGRQFSNSRSEMNVSTLELGDSALYLCASSSGSSGSLYEQFFGPGTRLTVL.

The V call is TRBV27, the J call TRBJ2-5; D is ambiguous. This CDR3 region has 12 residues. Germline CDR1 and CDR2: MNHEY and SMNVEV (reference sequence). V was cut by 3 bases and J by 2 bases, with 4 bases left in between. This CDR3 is CASSFSQETQYF. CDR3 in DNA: TGTGCCAGCAGTTTTTCTCAAGAGACCCAGTACTTC.

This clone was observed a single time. In nucleotides, the CDR3 is TGTGCCAGCAGTGACCCCAGGGGCAGGACCCCAACTAATGAAAAACTGTTTTTT. Its protein product is CASSDPRGRTPTNEKLFF. The chain uses TRBV6-4 and TRBJ1-4; the D gene is possibly TRBD1 (6 bases). With 2 bases removed from V and 0 bases from J, the gap between germline ends came to 16 bases. This CDR3 is built from 18 residues. Germline CDR1 and CDR2: MRHNA and SNTAGT.